These T cell receptor beta chains were read from a single sample in a study of glioma-infiltrating T cells after dendritic cell vaccination. Repertoires were generated with immunoSEQ multiplex PCR, while TCRdb's copy carries only in-frame clones and drops some. The sample has over 55,000 clones, 80% to 85% seen once; the top ten hold 7.9%. Sample: blood, taken before dendritic cell vaccination. Every receptor here comes from a human donor with glioblastoma. Each CDR3 is given with its conserved first and last residue. D genes are given only for firm matches. Clone size is given for some rows only: seen once, a few or many times, or a class if the clone is expanded.

v_gene: TRBV2; d_gene: -; abundance: -; j_gene: TRBJ2-2; CDR3nt: TGTGCCAGCAGTGTCATGGGGGCGGCGAGGTCAGAGCTGTTTTTT; CDR3aa: CASSVMGAARSELFF
v_gene: TRBV5-1; d_gene: -; abundance: -; j_gene: TRBJ1-2; CDR3nt: TGCGCCAGCAGCGCGTTGGGGCCATCGTCGGTTGGCTACACCTTC; CDR3aa: CASSALGPSSVGYTF
v_gene: TRBV5-1; d_gene: -; abundance: few; j_gene: TRBJ1-2; CDR3nt: TGCGCCAGTTCTACAGGGTTTGGTGAAGGCTACACCTTC; CDR3aa: CASSTGFGEGYTF
v_gene: TRBV7-9; d_gene: -; abundance: -; j_gene: TRBJ2-3; CDR3nt: TGTGCCAGCAGCTTATCCGGGAGAACTAGCACAGATACGCAGTATTTT; CDR3aa: CASSLSGRTSTDTQYF
v_gene: TRBV6-5; d_gene: TRBD1; abundance: few; j_gene: TRBJ1-1; CDR3nt: TGTGCCAGCAGTTACCTCACAGGGGGTAACACTGAAGCTTTCTTT; CDR3aa: CASSYLTGGNTEAFF
v_gene: TRBV2; d_gene: TRBD1; abundance: -; j_gene: TRBJ2-7; CDR3nt: TGTGCCACCTGGGACGGGCAGGGGGACTACGAGCAGTACTTC; CDR3aa: CATWDGQGDYEQYF
v_gene: TRBV7-2; d_gene: -; abundance: -; j_gene: TRBJ1-1; CDR3nt: TGTGCCAGCAGGGAAGGGAGCACTGAAGCTTTCTTT; CDR3aa: CASREGSTEAFF
v_gene: TRBV30; d_gene: -; abundance: once; j_gene: TRBJ1-5; CDR3nt: TGTGCCTGGAGTGTAAGCGGGGGCAATCAGCCCCAGCATTTT; CDR3aa: CAWSVSGGNQPQHF
v_gene: TRBV2; d_gene: -; abundance: -; j_gene: TRBJ1-5; CDR3nt: TGTGCCAGCAGTGAATCGGGGTATAGCAATCAGCCCCAGCATTTT; CDR3aa: CASSESGYSNQPQHF
v_gene: TRBV7-2; d_gene: -; abundance: once; j_gene: TRBJ1-5; CDR3nt: TGTGCCAGCAGCTTCGGGGCCCAGGGGATGGGCAATCAGCCCCAGCATTTT; CDR3aa: CASSFGAQGMGNQPQHF
v_gene: TRBV4-1; d_gene: -; abundance: -; j_gene: TRBJ2-7; CDR3nt: TGCGCCAGCAGCCAAGACGGGGGCGAGCAGTACTTC; CDR3aa: CASSQDGGEQYF
v_gene: TRBV6-5; d_gene: -; abundance: -; j_gene: TRBJ1-2; CDR3nt: TGTGCCAGCAGTTTCGACACGTCTGGGAGGGGCTACACCTTC; CDR3aa: CASSFDTSGRGYTF
v_gene: TRBV2; d_gene: TRBD1; abundance: -; j_gene: TRBJ1-3; CDR3nt: TGTGCCAGCAGCGCACAGGGGTTAGGAAACACCATATATTTT; CDR3aa: CASSAQGLGNTIYF
v_gene: TRBV6-5; d_gene: TRBD1; abundance: once; j_gene: TRBJ1-1; CDR3nt: TGTGCCAGCAGAACGGGACAGAAAAACACTGAAGCTTTCTTT; CDR3aa: CASRTGQKNTEAFF
v_gene: TRBV6-4; d_gene: TRBD2; abundance: -; j_gene: TRBJ2-1; CDR3nt: TGTGCCAGCAGTGAGTCGGGCGGGGGGCATGATGAGCAGTTCTTC; CDR3aa: CASSESGGGHDEQFF
v_gene: TRBV18; d_gene: -; abundance: many; j_gene: TRBJ1-1; CDR3nt: TGTGCCAGCTCACCTGCTAGGACAGTAGGGTGGGAAGCTTTCTTT; CDR3aa: CASSPARTVGWEAFF
v_gene: TRBV2; d_gene: -; abundance: -; j_gene: TRBJ1-5; CDR3nt: TGTGCCAGCAGTTCGCAGGGCCGCAATCAGCCCCAGCATTTT; CDR3aa: CASSSQGRNQPQHF
v_gene: TRBV9; d_gene: TRBD2; abundance: -; j_gene: TRBJ2-2; CDR3nt: TGTGCCAGCAGCGTAGTGGGGACTAGCGAGAACACCGGGGAGCTGTTTTTT; CDR3aa: CASSVVGTSENTGELFF
v_gene: TRBV9; d_gene: TRBD1; abundance: -; j_gene: TRBJ1-3; CDR3nt: TGTGCCAGCAGCGTTACAGGGGCGGCCGGAAACACCATATATTTT; CDR3aa: CASSVTGAAGNTIYF
v_gene: TRBV13; d_gene: -; abundance: -; j_gene: TRBJ1-2; CDR3nt: TGTGCCAGCAGCTTAGTAGGGGATGGCTACACCTTC; CDR3aa: CASSLVGDGYTF
v_gene: TRBV19; d_gene: -; abundance: -; j_gene: TRBJ1-6; CDR3nt: TGTGCCAGTAGCGTTCGGGGGGCCGATAATTCACCCCTCCACTTT; CDR3aa: CASSVRGADNSPLHF
v_gene: TRBV7-3; d_gene: -; abundance: once; j_gene: TRBJ2-1; CDR3nt: TGTGCCAGCAGCCCCGGGTATGAGCAGTTCTTC; CDR3aa: CASSPGYEQFF
v_gene: TRBV6-1; d_gene: TRBD1; abundance: once; j_gene: TRBJ1-2; CDR3nt: TGTGCCAGCAGTGAAGCGCGACAGGGGTATGGCTACACCTTC; CDR3aa: CASSEARQGYGYTF
v_gene: TRBV16; d_gene: TRBD1; abundance: -; j_gene: TRBJ2-3; CDR3nt: TGTGCCAGCAGCATTCAGACAGGGGAGCACACAGATACGCAGTATTTT; CDR3aa: CASSIQTGEHTDTQYF
v_gene: TRBV5-1; d_gene: TRBD1; abundance: -; j_gene: TRBJ2-7; CDR3nt: TGCGCCAGCACCTTGGGGGACAGTAGTGACGAGCAGTACTTC; CDR3aa: CASTLGDSSDEQYF
v_gene: TRBV7-6; d_gene: -; abundance: few; j_gene: TRBJ2-7; CDR3nt: TGTGCCAGCAGCGTACAAGTCAGTAACGAGCAGTACTTC; CDR3aa: CASSVQVSNEQYF
v_gene: TRBV6-5; d_gene: -; abundance: -; j_gene: TRBJ1-5; CDR3nt: TGTGCCAGCAGTCTCTTAGGGGGGGGCAATCAGCCCCAGCATTTT; CDR3aa: CASSLLGGGNQPQHF
v_gene: TRBV4-2; d_gene: -; abundance: -; j_gene: TRBJ1-2; CDR3nt: TGTGCCAGCAGCCAAGCAGCCGAGAGGGGCTACACCTTC; CDR3aa: CASSQAAERGYTF
v_gene: TRBV6-1; d_gene: TRBD1; abundance: once; j_gene: TRBJ1-1; CDR3nt: TGTGCCAGCAGTTCGTCAGGGGGCGGTGAAGCTTTCTTT; CDR3aa: CASSSSGGGEAFF